This T cell receptor beta chain was obtained from a study of T cell responses to AZD1222 COVID-19 vaccine (dated by TCRdb to about 2021). With respect to the entire study: A total of over 230 trial participants underwent TCR sequencing, of whom 207 had received two doses of AZD1222 and around 25 had received two doses of the MenACWY control vaccine. Enrollment into the trials was organized by age into subgroups of 18-55, 56-69 and 70-plus years, and those subgroups contained approximately 150, 30 and 60 TCR-sequenced participants, respectively.

A word on this clone: This receptor's antigen is unknown. No quality values exist for individual bases; no much larger clone is one base distant. Distinct nucleotide sequences in the sample also encode this CDR3.

Taken from the germline V gene, the CDR1 and CDR2 loops are SQVTM and ANQGSEA. The CDR3 contains 11 residues, cysteine and phenylalanine counted. Only the CDR3 portion is preserved as DNA: 33 bases, with reading frame beginning at the first base. V loses 4 bases of germline sequence and J loses 8 bases, and the interval between the two ends is 11 bases. The CDR3 regions of human TCRbeta chains were subjected to immunosequencing. Per the source publication's procedure: TCRs in the repertoires were matched against a reference library of SARS-CoV-2-specific TCRs that had been generated with the MIRA antigen-specificity platform. Breadth was defined as the fraction of unique TCRs that were SARS-CoV-2-associated, and depth was defined as the fraction of total T cells that were SARS-CoV-2-associated. Using the MIRA data, each spike-specific TCR was mapped to the spike region that the TCR reacts to and placed in a CD4 or CD8 class. Log10-transformed breadth and depth values were compared by one-way ANOVA with Sidak's multiple comparisons tests. TCRdb retrieved this table from immuneACCESS and kept in-frame rearrangements only. Not all clones are present; in checked studies, unresolved V genes account for under half, and no reason is known for the remainder. V and J calls and clone size are copied from that table; D and trimming were computed from the DNA. Here the sample has 150,000 to 200,000 clones; roughly 94% occur a single time. The ten biggest clones cover roughly 0.98% of the sample.

This sample's time point label indicates: about 28 days (+/-7) after the second vaccine dose. AZD1222 recipients whose second dose came at about 4 weeks and those whose second dose came at about 12 weeks were combined into one group, since spike-specific TCR depth and breadth did not differ between the two schedules. Vaccinee samples came from UK trials COV001 and COV002, including a single-blind randomized controlled phase 2/3 trial of AZD1222 (ChAdOx1 nCoV-19) in healthy adults. For TCRbeta chain sequencing, PBMC samples from trial participants were taken at day 0 and at day 28 after the second dose. The study at large found these results: The whole spike protein was spanned by vaccine-associated CD4 TCRs, and dominant responses were seen in regions 160-218 and 743-854. A significant rise in spike-specific TCR breadth and depth was observed after two AZD1222 doses relative to day 0 and relative to MenACWY recipients. Participants were mostly white British, with more females than males. The authors suggested clonal diversity may have been underestimated. Epitopes outside the regions mutated in the B.1.351 and B.1.1.7 variants were reportedly recognized by nearly half of the unique spike-specific TCRs. Conclusions about previously exposed vaccinees are limited because only a handful of AZD1222 recipients were SARS-CoV-2 seropositive at baseline. The 56-69-year group was small, and its depth increase did not reach significance, likely because of low power. Because no day 14 peak-response samples were available, the repertoires could be characterized only after the peak T cell response.

The clonotype comes from an adult who received the AZD1222 COVID-19 vaccine. This material consisted of peripheral blood, taken 28 days after the second AZD1222 dose. The receptor chain draws on TRBV29-1 and TRBJ1-2; a tentative D call is TRBD1 (6 bases match). The CDR3 protein: CSVGGAEGYTF. The nucleotides read TGCAGCGTTGGGGGGGCGGAGGGCTACACCTTC.